A single sample gave rise to the 21 T cell receptor beta chains below, sequenced in a study of Ad26.COV2.S vaccination and SARS-CoV-2 variants. Sequenced by immunoSEQ multiplex PCR; TCRdb stores in-frame clones only, minus some. The sample records roughly 700,000 clones, roughly 90% being singletons. Treatment here: roughly 20 received Ad26.COV2.S at low or high dose, single or two shots; about 5 received placebo; per-sample allocation not given. Day 63 after the first injection of vaccine or placebo was the sampling time. This specimen consisted of peripheral blood, obtained in a trial of Ad26.COV2.S vaccine versus placebo. Receptors originate from a person aged 18-60 years who received the Ad26.COV2.S COVID-19 vaccine or a placebo.

The rearrangement uses TRBV18 and TRBJ2-7; TRBD1 agrees at 8 bases. Germline V CDR1 and CDR2: KGHSH, LQKENI. This CDR3 has 15 amino acids. Trimming took 4 bases from V and 3 from J; bases not matched to a gene: 8. The CDR3 coding sequence is TGTGCCAGCTCACTGGGACAGGCGACATTCTACGAGCAGTACTTC. It encodes CASSLGQATFYEQYF.

The chain links TRBV6-5 to TRBJ2-1, with TRBD2 matching 9 bases. Germline CDR1 reads MNHEY; CDR2 reads SVGAGI. CDR3 length equals 15 residues. V was pared by 0 bases and J by 7 bases, with 4 bases of the junction left unmatched. This CDR3 is CASSYSPSGANEQFF. Here the CDR3 DNA reads TGTGCCAGCAGTTACTCCCCTAGCGGGGCAAATGAGCAGTTCTTC.

A word on this clone: This specimen includes other DNA sequences encoding the same CDR3. The V gene is TRBV5-4, the J gene TRBJ2-7, with no clear D. The ends were cut back, 4 bases at V and 3 bases at J, with 8 bases in the middle. CDR1 SGHNT and CDR2 YYREEE come from the germline V gene (reference sequence). The CDR3 length is 12 residues. This CDR3 reads CASSLPGYEQYF. The DNA of the CDR3 is TGTGCCAGCAGCCTACCGGGCTACGAGCAGTACTTC.

V gene TRBV7-2 combines with J gene TRBJ2-4, with TRBD2 as a possible D gene (5 bases). The CDR3 totals 17 residues. Trimming removed 2 bases from V and 3 bases from J, with 17 bases in between. Germline V gene sequence: CDR1 SGHTA, CDR2 FQGNSA. The CDR3 DNA is TGTGCCAGCAGCTTAACCCACGGAGTAGGAGGCAAAAACATTCAGTACTTC. This gives the protein CASSLTHGVGGKNIQYF.

This rearrangement joins TRBV30 to TRBJ2-2; 11 nucleotides align to TRBD2. CDR1 is GTSNPN and CDR2 is SVGIG in the germline V gene (reference sequence). J was trimmed by 7 bases and V by 4 bases; bases with no gene match: 8. The CDR3 extends over 15 amino acids. This CDR3 is CAWTLAGVIVGELFF. The CDR3 coding sequence is TGTGCCTGGACACTAGCGGGAGTGATCGTCGGGGAGCTGTTTTTT.

Points on this clone: The sample holds other DNA sequences that translate to the same CDR3. The chain is built from TRBV5-1 and TRBJ2-7; 8 nucleotides align to TRBD1. This CDR3 has 16 residues. Germline assignment: CDR1 SGHRS and CDR2 YFSETQ. V dropped 0 bases and J dropped 0; count of bases not matched to a gene: 5. This chain's CDR3 is CASSLAGTGLSYEQYF. The CDR3 DNA sequence: TGCGCCAGCAGCTTGGCCGGGACAGGCCTCTCCTACGAGCAGTACTTC.

The chain carries TRBV29-1 and TRBJ2-1; the D call may be TRBD1 or TRBD2 (6 bases each). The CDR3 covers 14 residues. Germline loops: CDR1 SQVTM, CDR2 ANQGSEA. Between the trimmed V and J ends, which lost 6 bases and 8 bases, there was a span of 20 bases. This CDR3 reads CSVQLVGGSHEQFF. The CDR3 bases are TGCAGCGTCCAACTGGTGGGGGGCTCGCATGAGCAGTTCTTC.

The chain has TRBV7-9 and TRBJ2-7; unclear D gene. The germline CDR1 and CDR2 sequences are SEHNR and FQNEAQ (reference sequence). Deletions cut 6 bases from V and 3 bases from J, with 9 bases between. The CDR3 extends over 12 amino acids. The CDR3 DNA follows: TGTGCCAGCAGTCCATTCAACTACGAGCAGTACTTC. Encoded protein: CASSPFNYEQYF.

This clone occurred once. This sequence joins TRBV19 and TRBJ2-5; D is possibly TRBD1 (5 bases). The CDR3 sequence is 15 residues long. V lost 3 bases and J 5 bases, leaving 16 bases between the germline ends. CDR1 is LNHDA and CDR2 is SQIVND in the germline V gene (reference sequence). Written as DNA, the CDR3 is TGTGCCAGTAGTATCCCCCAGGGTGATACGGAGACCCAGTACTTC. It codes for CASSIPQGDTETQYF.

The chain combines TRBV5-1 with TRBJ2-1; TRBD1 matches at 9 bases. Germline CDR1 is SGHRS and CDR2 is YFSETQ. CDR3 length: 15 amino acids. After removal of 5 bases from V and 6 bases from J, the junction contained 9 bases not matched to a gene. Here the CDR3 DNA reads TGCGCCAGCAGTCGAACCGGGACAGGGCTCAATGAGCAGTTCTTC. Translating gives CASSRTGTGLNEQFF.

V is TRBV7-2 and J is TRBJ2-2; 13 bases are shared with TRBD2. Germline CDR1 SGHTA, CDR2 FQGNSA. V gave up 4 bases and J gave up 10 bases; unmatched junction bases: 6. CDR3 length: 15 amino acids. The CDR3 DNA reads as TGTGCCAGCAGCTCCGGACTAGCGGGAGTAGAGGAGCTGTTTTTT. Translation: CASSSGLAGVEELFF.

V usage is TRBV3-1 (or the pseudogene TRBV3-2) and J usage is TRBJ1-2; the D is unclear. In germline, CDR1 is LGHDT, CDR2 YNNKEL (reference sequence). The CDR3 is made up of 14 amino acids. Trimming shortened V by 4 bases and J by 2 bases, and 11 bases separated the two germline ends. The chain's CDR3 is CASSPRERNYGYTF. CDR3 bases: TGTGCCAGCAGCCCCCGGGAAAGAAACTATGGCTACACCTTC.

The chain has TRBV5-1 and TRBJ2-5; 8 nucleotides agree with TRBD1. Germline V CDR1 and CDR2: SGHRS, YFSETQ. The ends lost 1 base at V and 7 bases at J; junction bases unmatched: 15. There are 17 residues in the CDR3. The CDR3: CASSLTLDRGGRVTQYF. CDR3 nucleotide sequence: TGCGCCAGCAGCTTGACATTAGACAGGGGAGGAAGAGTGACCCAGTACTTC.

The genes are TRBV6-5 and TRBJ1-2; D call uncertain. This CDR3 has 15 residues. Germline CDR1 reads MNHEY; CDR2 reads SVGAGI. Trimming shortened V by 0 bases and J by 4 bases, and 12 bases separated the two germline ends. This CDR3 is CASSYSNYRGYGYTF. The CDR3 nucleotides are TGTGCCAGCAGTTACTCGAATTACAGAGGCTATGGCTACACCTTC.

This rearrangement joins TRBV27 to TRBJ2-2, with a weak D call TRBD1 (6 bases). The CDR3 sequence is 14 residues long. V was clipped by 7 bases and J by 3 bases, with 12 bases between them. CDR1 MNHEY and CDR2 SMNVEV come from the germline V gene (reference sequence). Here the CDR3 reads CASKSWGHTGELFF. DNA for the CDR3: TGTGCCAGCAAGAGTTGGGGGCACACCGGGGAGCTGTTTTTT.

V is TRBV10-3 and J is TRBJ1-5; D is ambiguous. V was clipped by 3 bases and J by 2 bases, with 5 bases between them. The germline V gene encodes CDR1 ENHRY and CDR2 SYGVKD. The CDR3 covers 13 residues. CDR3 nucleotide sequence: TGTGCCATCAGTGACTATGGCAATCAGCCCCAGCATTTT. This encodes CAISDYGNQPQHF.

The chain joins TRBV18 to TRBJ1-4, with 7 bases identical to TRBD1. The CDR3 contains 15 residues. The V and J ends lost 3 bases and 6 bases, in that order; junction bases with no gene match: 7. The germline gives CDR1 KGHSH, CDR2 LQKENI. The CDR3 sequence: CASSPDRVGDEKLFF. The CDR3 coding sequence is TGTGCCAGCTCACCCGACAGGGTGGGTGATGAAAAACTGTTTTTT. The variable domain in full, with the rest retrieved from reference TRBV18 and TRBJ1-4, is NAGVMQNPRHLVRRRGQEARLRCSPMKGHSHVYWYRQLPEEGLKFMVYLQKENIIDESGMPKERFSAEFPKEGPSILRIQQVVRGDSAAYFCASSPDRVGDEKLFFGSGTQLSVL.

This chain uses TRBV10-3 with TRBJ2-1; TRBD2 matches at 14 bases. CDR3 length: 16 amino acids. Trimming at V came to 7 bases and at J to 4 bases, leaving 6 bases not matched to a gene. The V gene's germline CDR1 is ENHRY and CDR2 SYGVKD. This CDR3 is CAITSGTSGGYNEQFF. DNA of the CDR3: TGTGCCATCACATCCGGGACTAGCGGGGGATACAATGAGCAGTTCTTC.

V is TRBV7-2 and J is TRBJ2-2, with D possibly TRBD2 on 5 matching bases. V lost 4 bases and J 0 bases, leaving 9 bases between the germline ends. The CDR3 is 15 amino acids. From germline, CDR1 is SGHTA and CDR2 FQGNSA. The CDR3 coding sequence is TGTGCCAGCAGCTCGAGCGGAGCGAACACCGGGGAGCTGTTTTTT. Translating it yields CASSSSGANTGELFF.

This sequence joins TRBV5-8 and TRBJ2-1; 9 nucleotides line up with TRBD2. The CDR3 loop spans 14 amino acids. The V gene end was trimmed by 4 bases and the J gene end by 4 bases; junction bases not matched to a gene: 3. Germline CDR1 SGHTS, CDR2 YDEGEE. In DNA form, the CDR3 reads TGTGCCAGCAGCCGTAGCGGGGGTTACAATGAGCAGTTCTTC. This gives the protein CASSRSGGYNEQFF.

With regard to this clone: Other nucleotide sequences from this sample produce the same CDR3. This chain links TRBV19 with TRBJ1-5; weak D call: TRBD1 (5 bases). Germline V gene data show CDR1 as LNHDA and CDR2 as SQIVND (reference sequence). This CDR3 has 13 residues. V lost 2 bases, J lost 4 bases, and 6 bases lay in between. The CDR3 region has the DNA TGTGCCAGTAGTATACGGGGGAATCAGCCCCAGCATTTT. Translation gives CASSIRGNQPQHF.